This T cell receptor beta chain stems from a study of blood T cell repertoires in COVID-19. About the study: The United States, Italy and Spain supplied acute and convalescent COVID-19 samples.

Germline V gives CDR1 LNHDA, CDR2 SQIVND (reference sequence). Trimming took 3 bases from V and 2 from J, leaving 10 bases between them. The CDR3 covers 15 residues. The method was immunoSEQ multiplex PCR; TCRdb's version includes in-frame clones alone and lacks a portion of them. The data contain about 250,000 clones, about 86% of them singletons. The rearrangement joins TRBV19 to TRBJ2-2; D gene ambiguous. The TCR was taken from an elderly man with acute or convalescent COVID-19. Input material: peripheral blood. CDR3 in DNA: TGTGCCAGTAGTATTTGGCAGAAAAACACCGGGGAGCTGTTTTTT. It specifies CASSIWQKNTGELFF.